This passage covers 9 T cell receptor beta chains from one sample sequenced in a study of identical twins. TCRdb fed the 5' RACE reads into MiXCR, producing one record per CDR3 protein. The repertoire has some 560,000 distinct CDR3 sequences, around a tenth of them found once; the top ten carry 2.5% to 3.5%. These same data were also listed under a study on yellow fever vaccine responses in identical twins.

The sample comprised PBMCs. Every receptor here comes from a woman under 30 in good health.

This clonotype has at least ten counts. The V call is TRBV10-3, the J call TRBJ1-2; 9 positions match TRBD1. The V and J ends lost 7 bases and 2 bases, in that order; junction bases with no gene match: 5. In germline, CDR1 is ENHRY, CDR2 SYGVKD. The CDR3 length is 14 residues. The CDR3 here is CAINNGQGNYGYTF. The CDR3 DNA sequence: TGTGCCATCAATAACGGACAGGGGAACTATGGCTACACCTTC.

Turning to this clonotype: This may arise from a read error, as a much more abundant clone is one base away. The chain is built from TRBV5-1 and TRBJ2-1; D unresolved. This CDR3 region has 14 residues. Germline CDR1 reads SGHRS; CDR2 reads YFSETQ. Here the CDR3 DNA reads TGCGCCAGCAGCTTGGAGGTTTTATCGAATGTGCAGTTCTTC. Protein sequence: CASSLEVLSNVQFF.

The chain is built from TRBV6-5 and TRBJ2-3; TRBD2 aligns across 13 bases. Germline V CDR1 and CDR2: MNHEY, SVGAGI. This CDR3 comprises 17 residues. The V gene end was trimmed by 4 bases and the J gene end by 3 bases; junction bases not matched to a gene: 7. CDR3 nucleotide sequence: TGTGCCAGCAGTTCGCCTCAGGGACTAGCGGGGACAGATACGCAGTATTTT. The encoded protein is CASSSPQGLAGTDTQYF.

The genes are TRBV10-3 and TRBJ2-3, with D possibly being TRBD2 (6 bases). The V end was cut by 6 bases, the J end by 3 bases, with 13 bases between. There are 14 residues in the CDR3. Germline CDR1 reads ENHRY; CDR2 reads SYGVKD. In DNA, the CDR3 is TGTGCCATCAGGAGGGGTAGCGGAACAGATACGCAGTATTTT. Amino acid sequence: CAIRRGSGTDTQYF.

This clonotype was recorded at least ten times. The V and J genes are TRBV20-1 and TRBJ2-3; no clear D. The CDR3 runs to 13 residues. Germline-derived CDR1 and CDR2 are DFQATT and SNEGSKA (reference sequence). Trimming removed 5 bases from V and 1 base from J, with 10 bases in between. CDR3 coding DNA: TGCAGTGCTCTAGGGTGGGGCACAGATACGCAGTATTTT. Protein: CSALGWGTDTQYF.

Written as DNA, the CDR3 is TGTGCCAGCAGCCAGGAGCAGGGTGGCTACACCTTC. Translating gives CASSQEQGGYTF. The chain carries TRBV3-1 and TRBJ1-2; D may be TRBD1 (5 bases). This CDR3 spans 12 amino acids. Germline V gene sequence: CDR1 LGHDT, CDR2 YNNKEL (reference sequence). V gave up 3 bases and J gave up 7 bases, with 9 bases separating them. The full variable domain, its missing parts supplied by reference TRBV3-1 and TRBJ1-2, is DTAVSQTPKYLVTQMGNDKSIKCEQNLGHDTMYWYKQDSKKFLKIMFSYNNKELIINETVPNRFSPKSPDKAHLNLHINSLELGDSAVYFCASSQEQGGYTFGSGTRLTVV.

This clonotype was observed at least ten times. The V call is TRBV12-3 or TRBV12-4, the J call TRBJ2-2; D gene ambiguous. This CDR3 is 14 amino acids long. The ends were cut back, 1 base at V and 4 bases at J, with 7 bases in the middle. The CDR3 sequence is CASSLGGTTGELFF. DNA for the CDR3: TGTGCCAGCAGTTTAGGCGGAACCACCGGGGAGCTGTTTTTT.

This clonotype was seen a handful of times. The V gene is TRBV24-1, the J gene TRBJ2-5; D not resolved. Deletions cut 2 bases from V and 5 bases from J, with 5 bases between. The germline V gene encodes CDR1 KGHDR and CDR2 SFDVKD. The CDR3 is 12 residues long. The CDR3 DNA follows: TGTGCCACCAGTGATTGGAAGGAGACCCAGTACTTC. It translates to CATSDWKETQYF.

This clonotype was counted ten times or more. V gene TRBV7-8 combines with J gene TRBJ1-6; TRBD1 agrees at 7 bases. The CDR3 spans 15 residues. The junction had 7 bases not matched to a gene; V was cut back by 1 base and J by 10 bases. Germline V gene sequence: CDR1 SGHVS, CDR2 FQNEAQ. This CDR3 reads CASSLVLQGNSPLHF. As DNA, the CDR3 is TGTGCCAGCAGCTTAGTATTACAGGGGAACTCACCCCTCCACTTT.